The next 14 T cell receptor beta chains were all read from a single sample in a study of CD8 T cells in ankylosing spondylitis. TCRdb fed the 5' RACE reads into MiXCR, producing one record per CDR3 protein. There are about 240,000 distinct CDR3 sequences in the sample; more than 20% occur only once, and roughly 0.6% lies in the top ten. The sample comprised blood, either unsorted or a sorted T cell fraction (not recorded which). The source of these receptors is a male donor with ankylosing spondylitis or in good health (not recorded which).

This clonotype was recorded many times. The gene calls are TRBV20-1 and TRBJ2-7; possible D gene TRBD2, 5 bases. This CDR3 comprises 11 residues. V gave up 6 bases and J gave up 3 bases, with 9 bases separating them. Germline CDR1 is DFQATT and CDR2 is SNEGSKA (reference sequence). The CDR3 protein is CSAISGYEQYF. The CDR3 DNA sequence: TGCAGTGCCATCAGCGGCTACGAGCAGTACTTC.

This clonotype was detected ten times or more. The chain has TRBV20-1 and TRBJ1-2, with no clear D. The CDR3 extends over 11 amino acids. In germline, CDR1 is DFQATT, CDR2 SNEGSKA (reference sequence). The V end lost 5 bases, the J end lost 3 bases, and 7 bases lay between the germline ends. For the CDR3, the DNA is TGCAGTGCTTCCGTGGACTATGGCTACACCTTC. This gives the protein CSASVDYGYTF.

Only a few counts were recorded for this clonotype. This chain connects TRBV20-1 to TRBJ2-2; D gene unclear. Deletions cut 7 bases from V and 3 bases from J, with 9 bases between. CDR1 and CDR2 from the germline V gene are DFQATT and SNEGSKA (reference sequence). This CDR3 is built from 12 residues. The CDR3 DNA follows: TGCAGTGGCAAGACGGACACCGGGGAGCTGTTTTTT. Translation gives CSGKTDTGELFF.

This clonotype was seen ten or more times. V usage is TRBV5-1 and J usage is TRBJ2-7, with D uncertain. CDR1 and CDR2 (germline): SGHRS, YFSETQ. The V and J ends lost 2 bases and 2 bases respectively, with 8 bases between them. This CDR3 has 13 residues. Here the CDR3 reads CASSFNRAYEQYF. The CDR3 DNA reads TGCGCCAGCAGCTTTAACAGAGCCTACGAGCAGTACTTC.

This clonotype was recorded at least ten times. This sequence joins TRBV12-3 or TRBV12-4 and TRBJ1-2, with TRBD1 matching 7 bases. The CDR3 extends over 13 amino acids. Trimming at V came to 6 bases and at J to 4 bases, leaving 5 bases not matched to a gene. CDR3 region: CASSPDRAYGYTF. The CDR3 DNA reads as TGTGCCAGCAGCCCCGACAGGGCCTATGGCTACACCTTC.

This sequence joins TRBV20-1 and TRBJ2-7, with D perhaps TRBD2 (5 bases). Looked up from germline, CDR1 is DFQATT and CDR2 is SNEGSKA (reference sequence). The CDR3 totals 12 residues. V was clipped by 6 bases and J by 3 bases, with 12 bases between them. Here the CDR3 DNA reads TGCAGTGCGACACCCCGGGGCTACGAGCAGTACTTC. Translated: CSATPRGYEQYF.

This clonotype was observed a few times. The chain has TRBV2 and TRBJ1-4; D remains unclear. From germline, CDR1 is SNHLY and CDR2 FYNNEI. The CDR3 length is 14 residues. Trimming pared 4 bases from V and 4 bases from J, leaving 10 bases between. The DNA of the CDR3 is TGTGCCAGCAGTGTGACCGGGGTTAATGAAAAACTGTTTTTT. Protein sequence: CASSVTGVNEKLFF.

This clonotype was observed at least ten times. The V call is TRBV18, the J call TRBJ2-3, with no clear D. The CDR3 has 12 residues. Trimming pared 3 bases from V and 2 bases from J, leaving 3 bases between. CDR1 is KGHSH, CDR2 LQKENI, per germline. The CDR3 protein is CASSPTTDTQYF. The CDR3 DNA reads as TGTGCCAGCTCACCGACCACAGATACGCAGTATTTT.

This clonotype was found many times. The CDR3 loop reads CASSQEGSQYSNQPQHF. As DNA, the CDR3 is TGCGCCAGCAGCCAAGAGGGCAGCCAGTATAGCAATCAGCCCCAGCATTTT. The V call is TRBV4-1, the J call TRBJ1-5; no definite D call. Germline CDR1 MGHRA, CDR2 YSYEKL. V lost 0 bases, J lost 0 bases, and 12 bases lay in between. The CDR3 has 17 residues.

This sequence joins TRBV6-5 and TRBJ2-7; 10 bases agree with TRBD1. This CDR3 is 17 amino acids long. The V gene's germline CDR1 is MNHEY and CDR2 SVGAGI. Losses at the gene ends were 0 bases for V and 3 bases for J; bases not matched to a gene: 8. The CDR3 region is CASSYSIGTGDSYEQYF. CDR3 bases: TGTGCCAGCAGTTACTCAATTGGGACAGGGGACAGCTACGAGCAGTACTTC.

The chain joins TRBV18 to TRBJ2-2, with D perhaps TRBD1 (6 bases). The CDR3 length is 16 residues. Trimming shortened V by 3 bases and J by 0 bases, and 11 bases separated the two germline ends. Germline lookup yields CDR1 KGHSH and CDR2 LQKENI. CDR3 sequence: CASSPDRPSNTGELFF. CDR3 DNA sequence: TGTGCCAGCTCACCCGACAGGCCCTCGAACACCGGGGAGCTGTTTTTT.

Many counts were recorded for this clonotype. This sequence joins TRBV20-1 and TRBJ2-7, with D perhaps being TRBD1 or TRBD2 (5 bases each). The CDR3 has 13 residues. V was shortened by 6 bases and J by 3 bases, with 15 bases between the two germline ends. The germline V gene encodes CDR1 DFQATT and CDR2 SNEGSKA (reference sequence). This CDR3 is CSARGSKIYEQYF. The CDR3 nucleotides read TGCAGTGCCCGGGGCTCCAAAATCTACGAGCAGTACTTC.

This clonotype was picked up many times. CDR3 residues: CSARDPESTTEAFF. In DNA form, the CDR3 reads TGCAGTGCTAGAGATCCAGAATCTACTACTGAAGCTTTCTTT. The chain recombines TRBV20-1 with TRBJ1-1, with D uncertain. Looked up from germline, CDR1 is DFQATT and CDR2 is SNEGSKA (reference sequence). The CDR3 extends over 14 amino acids. The V end was cut by 0 bases, the J end by 5 bases, with 13 bases between.

This clonotype was counted at least ten times. The V call is TRBV29-1, the J call TRBJ2-3, with a weak D call TRBD2 (5 bases). CDR1 SQVTM and CDR2 ANQGSEA come from the germline V gene. V was pared by 1 base and J by 2 bases, with 13 bases between. The CDR3 spans 15 residues. The chain's CDR3 is CSVEGASGNTDTQYF. The CDR3, as DNA: TGCAGCGTTGAAGGCGCCTCGGGAAACACAGATACGCAGTATTTT.